This entry concerns a single T cell receptor beta chain. Authors' processing steps: Estimation of nucleated cell counts relied on the amplification of reference gene primers. Sequenced by immunoSEQ multiplex PCR; TCRdb stores in-frame clones only, minus some. V and J calls and clone size follow that table, whereas D and trimming were derived from the DNA. The sample carries 70,000 or so clones, about nine tenths recorded once. This sample stems from a study of blood T cell repertoires in COVID-19. The wider study: Samples taken during acute and convalescent COVID-19 were collected in the United States, Italy and Spain. Nucleic acid was either cDNA or gDNA, and it came from T cells, B-cell-depleted T cells, or PBMCs.

The V segment lost 5 bases and the J segment 2 bases; nucleotides outside the gene matches: 6. Germline lookup yields CDR1 MNHEY and CDR2 SMNVEV (reference sequence). The CDR3 has 14 amino acids. The receptor was derived from a man between 65 and 85 years old with active or convalescent COVID-19. The sample taken for sequencing was peripheral blood. This sequence joins TRBV27 and TRBJ2-7, with 7 nucleotides matching TRBD1. The CDR3 DNA sequence: TGTGCCAGCAGTGACAGGGTGCCGACCTACGAGCAGTACTTC. Amino acid sequence: CASSDRVPTYEQYF.